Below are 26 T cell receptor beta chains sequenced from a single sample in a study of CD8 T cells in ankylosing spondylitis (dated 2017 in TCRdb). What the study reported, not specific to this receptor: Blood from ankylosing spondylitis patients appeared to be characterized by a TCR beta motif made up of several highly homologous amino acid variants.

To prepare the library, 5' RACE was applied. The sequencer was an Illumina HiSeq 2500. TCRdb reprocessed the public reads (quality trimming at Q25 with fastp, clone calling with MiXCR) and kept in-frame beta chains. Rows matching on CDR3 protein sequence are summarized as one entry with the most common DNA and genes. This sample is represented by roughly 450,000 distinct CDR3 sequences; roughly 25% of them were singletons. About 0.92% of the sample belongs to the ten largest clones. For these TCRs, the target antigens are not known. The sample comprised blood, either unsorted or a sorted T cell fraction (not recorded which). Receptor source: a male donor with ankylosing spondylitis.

This CDR3 is CASSSRLAGLYEQYF. For the CDR3, the DNA is TGTGCCAGCAGCTCCCGACTAGCGGGCCTCTACGAGCAGTACTTC. The V call is TRBV3-1, the J call TRBJ2-7, with 10 positions matching TRBD2. The V segment lost 5 bases and the J segment 3 bases; nucleotides outside the gene matches: 7. Germline V gene sequence: CDR1 LGHDT, CDR2 YNNKEL (reference sequence). The CDR3 length is 15 residues.

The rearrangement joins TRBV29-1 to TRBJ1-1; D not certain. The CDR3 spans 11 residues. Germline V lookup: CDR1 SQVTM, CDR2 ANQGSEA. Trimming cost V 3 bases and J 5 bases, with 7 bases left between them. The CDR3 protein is CSVEGFTEAFF. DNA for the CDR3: TGCAGCGTTGAGGGGTTTACTGAAGCTTTCTTT.

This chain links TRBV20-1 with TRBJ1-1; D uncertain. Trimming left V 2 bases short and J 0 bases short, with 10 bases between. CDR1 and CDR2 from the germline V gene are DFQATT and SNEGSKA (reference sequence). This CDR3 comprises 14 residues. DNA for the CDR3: TGCAGTGCTAGACCCCTGGACCTGAACACTGAAGCTTTCTTT. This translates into CSARPLDLNTEAFF.

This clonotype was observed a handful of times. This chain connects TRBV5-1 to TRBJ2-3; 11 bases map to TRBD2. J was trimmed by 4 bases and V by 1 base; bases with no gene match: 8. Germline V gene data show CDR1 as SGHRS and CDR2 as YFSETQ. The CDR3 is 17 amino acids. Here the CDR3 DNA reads TGCGCCAGCAGCTTGCTAGCGGGAGGCATGGATGCAGATACGCAGTATTTT. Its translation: CASSLLAGGMDADTQYF. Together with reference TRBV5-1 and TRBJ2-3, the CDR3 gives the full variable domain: KAGVTQTPRYLIKTRGQQVTLSCSPISGHRSVSWYQQTPGQGLQFLFEYFSETQRNKGNFPGRFSGRQFSNSRSEMNVSTLELGDSALYLCASSLLAGGMDADTQYFGPGTRLTVL.

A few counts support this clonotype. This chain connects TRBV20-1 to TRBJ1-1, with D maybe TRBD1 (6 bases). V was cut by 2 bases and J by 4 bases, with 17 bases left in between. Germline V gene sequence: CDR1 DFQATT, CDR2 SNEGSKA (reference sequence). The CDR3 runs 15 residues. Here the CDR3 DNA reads TGCAGTGCTAGACAGGGGTTATTTTTGGGCACTGAAGCTTTCTTT. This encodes CSARQGLFLGTEAFF.

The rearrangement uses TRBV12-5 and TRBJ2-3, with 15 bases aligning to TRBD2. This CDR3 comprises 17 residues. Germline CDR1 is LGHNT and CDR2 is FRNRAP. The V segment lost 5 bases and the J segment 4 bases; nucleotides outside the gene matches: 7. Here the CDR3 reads CASGEGLAGGSADTQYF. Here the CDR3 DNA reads TGTGCTAGTGGTGAGGGACTAGCGGGAGGATCCGCAGATACGCAGTATTTT.

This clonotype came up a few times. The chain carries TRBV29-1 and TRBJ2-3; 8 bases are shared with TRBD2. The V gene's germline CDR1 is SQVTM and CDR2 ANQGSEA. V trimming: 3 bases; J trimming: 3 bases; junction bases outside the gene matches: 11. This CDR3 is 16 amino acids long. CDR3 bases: TGCAGCGTTGAGGGTCTTCCAGCGGGAGCGACAGATACGCAGTATTTT. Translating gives CSVEGLPAGATDTQYF.

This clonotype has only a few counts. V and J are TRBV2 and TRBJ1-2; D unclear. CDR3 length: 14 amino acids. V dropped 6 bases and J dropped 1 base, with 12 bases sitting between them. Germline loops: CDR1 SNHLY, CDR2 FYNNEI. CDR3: CASRLSGFNYGYTF. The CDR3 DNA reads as TGTGCCAGCAGGCTAAGCGGTTTTAACTATGGCTACACCTTC.

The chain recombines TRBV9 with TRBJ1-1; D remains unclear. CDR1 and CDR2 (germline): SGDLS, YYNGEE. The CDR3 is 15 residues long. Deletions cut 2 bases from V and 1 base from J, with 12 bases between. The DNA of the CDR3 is TGTGCCAGCAGCGTCCAGACGCAAGGGAACACTGAAGCTTTCTTT. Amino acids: CASSVQTQGNTEAFF.

This chain's CDR3 is CSASGYSLNTEAFF. The CDR3 DNA follows: TGCAGTGCTAGCGGGTACAGTTTGAACACTGAAGCTTTCTTT. The V call is TRBV20-1, the J call TRBJ1-1; D unresolved. The V gene lost 3 bases and the J gene lost 0 bases, with 11 bases spanning the gap. Per germline, CDR1 DFQATT and CDR2 SNEGSKA (reference sequence). CDR3 size: 14 residues.

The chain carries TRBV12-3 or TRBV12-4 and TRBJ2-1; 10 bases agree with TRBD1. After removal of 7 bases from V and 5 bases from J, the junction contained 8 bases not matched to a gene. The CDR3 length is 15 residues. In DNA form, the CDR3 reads TGTGCCAGCAAGAAGGACAGGGGGAGACACAATGAGCAGTTCTTC. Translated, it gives CASKKDRGRHNEQFF.

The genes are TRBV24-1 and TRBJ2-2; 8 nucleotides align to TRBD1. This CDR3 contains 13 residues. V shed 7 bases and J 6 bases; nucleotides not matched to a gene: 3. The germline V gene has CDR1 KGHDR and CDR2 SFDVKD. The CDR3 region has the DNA TGTGCCACCAGCCAGACAGGGGCCGGGGAGCTGTTTTTT. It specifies CATSQTGAGELFF.

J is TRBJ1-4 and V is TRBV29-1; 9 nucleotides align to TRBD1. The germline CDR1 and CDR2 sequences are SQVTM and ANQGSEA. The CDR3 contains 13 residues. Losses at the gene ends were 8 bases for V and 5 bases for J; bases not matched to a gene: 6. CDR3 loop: CSFTGGPNEKLFF. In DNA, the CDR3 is TGCAGCTTTACAGGGGGCCCGAATGAAAAACTGTTTTTT.

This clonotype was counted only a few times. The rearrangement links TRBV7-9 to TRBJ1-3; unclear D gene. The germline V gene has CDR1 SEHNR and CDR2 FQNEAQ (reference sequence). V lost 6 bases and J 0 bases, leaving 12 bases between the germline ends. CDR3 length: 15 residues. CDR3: CASSARENSGNTIYF. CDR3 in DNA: TGTGCCAGCAGTGCGAGGGAAAACTCTGGAAACACCATATATTTT.

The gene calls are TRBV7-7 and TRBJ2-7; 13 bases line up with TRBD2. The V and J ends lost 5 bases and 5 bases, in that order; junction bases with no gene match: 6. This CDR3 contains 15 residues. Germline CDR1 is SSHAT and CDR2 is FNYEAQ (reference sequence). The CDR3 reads CASSPGLAGVHEQYF. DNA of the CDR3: TGTGCCAGCAGCCCTGGACTAGCGGGAGTCCACGAGCAGTACTTC.

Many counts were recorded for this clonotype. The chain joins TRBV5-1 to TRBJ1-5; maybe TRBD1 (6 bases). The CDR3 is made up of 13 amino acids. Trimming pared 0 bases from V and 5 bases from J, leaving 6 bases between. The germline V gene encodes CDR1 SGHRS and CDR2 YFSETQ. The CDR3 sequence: CASSLAGDQPQHF. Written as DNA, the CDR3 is TGCGCCAGCAGCTTGGCAGGGGATCAGCCCCAGCATTTT.

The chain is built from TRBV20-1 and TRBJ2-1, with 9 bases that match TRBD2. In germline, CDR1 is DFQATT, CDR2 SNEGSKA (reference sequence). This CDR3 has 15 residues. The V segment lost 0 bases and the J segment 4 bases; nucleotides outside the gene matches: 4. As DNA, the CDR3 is TGCAGTGCTAGAGATCCAGCGGGGGGTTACAATGAGCAGTTCTTC. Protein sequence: CSARDPAGGYNEQFF.

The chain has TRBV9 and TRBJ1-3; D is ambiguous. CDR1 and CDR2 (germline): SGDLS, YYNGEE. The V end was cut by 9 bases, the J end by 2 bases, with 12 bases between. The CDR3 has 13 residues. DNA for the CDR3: TGTGCCAACCAACGGACCGCTGGAAACACCATATATTTT. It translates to CANQRTAGNTIYF.

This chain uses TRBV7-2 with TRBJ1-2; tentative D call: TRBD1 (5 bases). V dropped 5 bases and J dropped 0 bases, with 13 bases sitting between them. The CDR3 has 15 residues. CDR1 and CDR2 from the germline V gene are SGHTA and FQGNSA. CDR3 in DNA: TGTGCCAGCAGCCCCAGAATAGGGGCTAACTATGGCTACACCTTC. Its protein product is CASSPRIGANYGYTF.

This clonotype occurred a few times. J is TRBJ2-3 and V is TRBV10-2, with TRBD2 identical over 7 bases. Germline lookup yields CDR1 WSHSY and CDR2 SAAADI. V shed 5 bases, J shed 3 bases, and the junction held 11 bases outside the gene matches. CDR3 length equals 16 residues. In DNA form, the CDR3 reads TGCGCCAGCAGTAGCGGACTAGATAGACGAACAGATACGCAGTATTTT. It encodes CASSSGLDRRTDTQYF.

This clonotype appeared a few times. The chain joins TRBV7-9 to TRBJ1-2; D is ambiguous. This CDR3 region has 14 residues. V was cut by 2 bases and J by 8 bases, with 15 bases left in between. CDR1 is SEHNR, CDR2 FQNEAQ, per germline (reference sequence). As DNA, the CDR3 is TGTGCCAGCAGCTTACCACTGGGATATGGCGGCTACACCTTC. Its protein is CASSLPLGYGGYTF.

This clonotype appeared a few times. DNA of the CDR3: TGCGCCAGCAGCTTGGAACAGGGGGTATCCTACGAGCAGTACTTC. Protein: CASSLEQGVSYEQYF. The chain is built from TRBV5-1 and TRBJ2-7, with TRBD1 identical over 8 bases. The ends lost 0 bases at V and 1 base at J; junction bases unmatched: 3. Germline CDR1 reads SGHRS; CDR2 reads YFSETQ. This CDR3 is built from 15 residues. The full variable domain, in which reference TRBV5-1 and TRBJ2-7 provide the parts outside the CDR3, is KAGVTQTPRYLIKTRGQQVTLSCSPISGHRSVSWYQQTPGQGLQFLFEYFSETQRNKGNFPGRFSGRQFSNSRSEMNVSTLELGDSALYLCASSLEQGVSYEQYFGPGTRLTVT.

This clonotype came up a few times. CDR3 residues: CSVVPLYYNYGYTF. CDR3 DNA: TGCAGCGTTGTGCCCCTCTATTATAACTATGGCTACACCTTC. The genes are TRBV29-1 and TRBJ1-2; D ambiguous. Germline V gives CDR1 SQVTM, CDR2 ANQGSEA. Trimming removed 4 bases at V and 1 base at J, with 13 bases between. The CDR3 length is 14 residues.

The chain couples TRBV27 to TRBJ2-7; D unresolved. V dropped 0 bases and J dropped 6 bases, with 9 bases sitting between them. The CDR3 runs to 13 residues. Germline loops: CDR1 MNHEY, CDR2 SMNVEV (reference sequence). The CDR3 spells CASSLSGVGEQYF. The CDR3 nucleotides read TGTGCCAGCAGTTTATCCGGAGTGGGCGAGCAGTACTTC.

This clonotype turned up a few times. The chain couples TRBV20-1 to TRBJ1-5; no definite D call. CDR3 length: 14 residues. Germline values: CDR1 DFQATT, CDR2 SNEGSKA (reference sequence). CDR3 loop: CSAVAAIFDQPQHF. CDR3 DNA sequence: TGCAGCGCAGTAGCAGCAATTTTCGATCAGCCCCAGCATTTT.

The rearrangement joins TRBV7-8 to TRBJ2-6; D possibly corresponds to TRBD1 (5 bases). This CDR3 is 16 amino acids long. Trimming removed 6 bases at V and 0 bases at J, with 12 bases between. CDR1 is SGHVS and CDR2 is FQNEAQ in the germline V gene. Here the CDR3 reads CASRDNPASGANVLTF. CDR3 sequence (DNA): TGTGCCAGCAGGGACAACCCAGCCTCTGGGGCCAACGTCCTGACTTTC.